Reported below is one T cell receptor beta chain. Its antigen is unknown. No qualities accompany the bases; no much larger clone lies one base away. The instrument given in TCRdb is Illumina HiSeq 1500. TCRdb reprocessed the public reads (quality trimming at Q25 with fastp, clone calling with MiXCR) and kept in-frame beta chains. Each CDR3 protein appears once, grouped with its most common genes and DNA. Recorded for this sample are some 700,000 distinct CDR3 sequences; approximately 40% of them occurred a single time. Of the sample, under 3% falls within the top ten clones. The germline V gene encodes CDR1 MDHEN and CDR2 SYDVKM. Trimming takes 4 bases off V and 5 bases off J; junction bases not matched to a gene: 6. From the cysteine through the phenylalanine, the CDR3 covers 15 amino acids. The only DNA kept is the CDR3, 45 bases in frame from the first base. The sample is drawn from a study of T cell repertoires in cytomegalovirus infection (dated by TCRdb to between 2019 and 2020). In terms of the full investigation: Because public TCR beta signatures pointed to carriage of CMV infection together with the matching HLA type, the HLA type of each donor mattered for the analysis.

Broad study findings and their caveats: The ex vivo response was dominated by HLA-C-restricted CMV-specific TCR beta clonotypes, which also provided the single most frequent clonotype in two of eight donors. In both this cohort and an independent roughly 350-donor cohort, the cumulative frequency of public TCR beta family members distinguished carriers of CMV infection plus the relevant HLA type.

The TCR was taken from a human donor in good health (CMV status not recorded). Some clones in this sample may be carry-over from other donors' samples. The chain employs TRBV28 and TRBJ1-2; 11 of the junction bases match TRBD1. The sequenced material came from PBMCs. The DNA reads as follows: TGTGCCAGCAGTTATGGACAGGGGGCTACGTATGGCTACACCTTC. This gives the protein CASSYGQGATYGYTF.